Listed here is a single T cell receptor beta chain. Sequencing was performed with immunoSEQ multiplex PCR; in TCRdb, only in-frame clones are kept and a portion is missing. The data hold tens of thousands of clones, with 85% to 95% observed a single time. These data come from a study of T cell changes during pregnancy in multiple sclerosis. This CDR3 contains 16 residues. V lost 1 base and J lost 1, with 12 bases in between. Germline CDR1 and CDR2: KGHSH and LQKENI. The sequencing here drew on peripheral blood, taken after pregnancy. The TCR originated in a female donor with multiple sclerosis, enrolled in a pregnancy study. The V and J genes are TRBV18 and TRBJ2-3; unclear D gene. CDR3 sequence (DNA): TGTGCCAGCTCACCACGTGACGGGTGGGGCACAGATACGCAGTATTTT. Encoded protein: CASSPRDGWGTDTQYF.